A selection of T cell receptor beta chains follows, all from one sample in a study of neurological immune-mediated disorders. TCRdb fed the 5' RACE reads into MiXCR, producing one record per CDR3 protein. The sample includes some 60,000 distinct CDR3 sequences, approximately 12% of them seen just once. Sequencing used PBMCs. Receptors were obtained from a male donor with HTLV-1-associated myelopathy (HAM/TSP). Each CDR3 is given without its conserved first and last residue. Fields, in order: V gene, D gene, CDR3 protein. The D gene is left open where the match is weak.

TRBV7-2 TRBD1 ASTDRGQNIQY
TRBV5-6 NA ASSLEGAFPGELF
TRBV29-1 TRBD1 SVTSGTGKETQY
TRBV19 TRBD2 ASSIDPGGYEQY
TRBV6-2/TRBV6-3 TRBD1 ATRQGSSNQPQH
TRBV5-1 NA ASSFDGIQGYT
TRBV6-2/TRBV6-3 TRBD1 ASSSPGTGFHRGYT
TRBV6-2/TRBV6-3 TRBD1 ASSHRQGWENIQY
TRBV7-2 NA ASSSDRNTEAF
TRBV28 NA ASSFSGRAHGTQY
TRBV24-1 NA ATSAQTITNRQETQY
TRBV5-1 NA ASSLAGGQNQPQH
TRBV20-1 NA SAEDSSNTWELF
TRBV14 NA ASSQVSYEQY
TRBV6-2/TRBV6-3 NA ASRKDSWNTEAF